The sequence of this T cell receptor (beta chain) was determined in a study of glioma-infiltrating T cells. Study-wide points: Non-neoplastic patients had below-expected tissue-blood divergence, while all gliomas exceeded expectation. CDR3 overlap between tissue and blood was very small.

Germline CDR1 MNHEY, CDR2 SMNVEV (reference sequence). The CDR3 is 11 amino acids. The V and J ends lost 6 bases and 8 bases respectively, with 8 bases between them. The iRepertoire nested amplicon-rescue multiplex PCR amplified TCR alpha and beta CDR3s from RNA. For one-step reverse transcription and amplification, roughly 95-450 ng of tissue mRNA or PBMC total RNA was used. TCRdb recomputed calls from the multiplex PCR reads with MiXCR, one row per CDR3 protein. The table lists 3,500 to 4,000 distinct CDR3 sequences, roughly 90% of them singletons. Concerning this clonotype itself: Its antigen remains unknown. The library was prepared for alpha chains; this beta chain is a stray read, so its frequency means little.

The TCR sequence derives from a human donor with low-grade glioma or glioblastoma, undergoing nonglioma brain surgery, or in good health (not recorded which). What was sequenced was glioma tissue, nonneoplastic brain tissue, or PBMCs (not recorded which). This sequence joins TRBV27 and TRBJ1-3, with D hard to call. The CDR3 reads CASRGMDTIYF. CDR3 nucleotides: TGTGCCAGCAGGGGAATGGACACCATATATTTT.